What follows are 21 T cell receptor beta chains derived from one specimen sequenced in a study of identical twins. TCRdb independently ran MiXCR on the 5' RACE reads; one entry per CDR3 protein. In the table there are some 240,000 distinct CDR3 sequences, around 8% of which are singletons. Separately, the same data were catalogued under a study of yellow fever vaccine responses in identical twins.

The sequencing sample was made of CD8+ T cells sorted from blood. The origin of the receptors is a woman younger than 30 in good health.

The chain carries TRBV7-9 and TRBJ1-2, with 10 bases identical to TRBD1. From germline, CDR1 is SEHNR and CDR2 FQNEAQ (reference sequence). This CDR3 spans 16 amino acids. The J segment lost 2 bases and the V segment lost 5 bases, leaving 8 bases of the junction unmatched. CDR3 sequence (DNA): TGTGCCAGCAGCACATTAGTGGGACAGGGGAACTATGGCTACACCTTC. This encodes CASSTLVGQGNYGYTF.

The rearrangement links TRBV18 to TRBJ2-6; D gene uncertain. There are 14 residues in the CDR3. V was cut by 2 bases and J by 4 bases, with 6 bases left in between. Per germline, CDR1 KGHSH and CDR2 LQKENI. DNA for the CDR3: TGTGCCAGCTCACCAGAACAGGGGGCCAACGTCCTGACTTTC. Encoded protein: CASSPEQGANVLTF. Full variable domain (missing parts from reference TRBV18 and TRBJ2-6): NAGVMQNPRHLVRRRGQEARLRCSPMKGHSHVYWYRQLPEEGLKFMVYLQKENIIDESGMPKERFSAEFPKEGPSILRIQQVVRGDSAAYFCASSPEQGANVLTFGAGSRLTVL.

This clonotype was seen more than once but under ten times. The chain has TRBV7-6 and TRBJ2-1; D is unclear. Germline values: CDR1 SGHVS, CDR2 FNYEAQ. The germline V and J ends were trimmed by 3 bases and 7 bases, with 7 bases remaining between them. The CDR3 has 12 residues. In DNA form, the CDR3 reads TGTGCCAGCAGCTTCCCCCCGAATGAGCAGTTCTTC. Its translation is CASSFPPNEQFF.

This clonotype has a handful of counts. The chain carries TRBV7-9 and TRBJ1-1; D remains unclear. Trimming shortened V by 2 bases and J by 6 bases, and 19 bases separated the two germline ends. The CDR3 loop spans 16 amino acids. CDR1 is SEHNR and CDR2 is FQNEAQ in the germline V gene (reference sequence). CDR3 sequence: CASSLLGPPEWAEAFF. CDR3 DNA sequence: TGTGCCAGCAGCTTATTAGGACCCCCCGAATGGGCTGAAGCTTTCTTT.

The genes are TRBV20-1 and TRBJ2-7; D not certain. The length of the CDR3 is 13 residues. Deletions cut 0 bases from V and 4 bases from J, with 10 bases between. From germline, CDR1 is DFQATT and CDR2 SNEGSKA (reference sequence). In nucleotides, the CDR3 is TGCAGTGCTAGAGAAACGACAAATTACGAGCAGTACTTC. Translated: CSARETTNYEQYF.

The CDR3 loop reads CASSIWTSGRGYNEQFF. The CDR3 DNA is TGTGCCAGCAGCATCTGGACTAGCGGGAGAGGTTACAATGAGCAGTTCTTC. The chain is built from TRBV11-2 and TRBJ2-1; 13 bases fit TRBD2. After removal of 5 bases from V and 4 bases from J, the junction contained 8 bases not matched to a gene. Per germline, CDR1 SGHAT and CDR2 FQNNGV. The CDR3 has 17 amino acids.

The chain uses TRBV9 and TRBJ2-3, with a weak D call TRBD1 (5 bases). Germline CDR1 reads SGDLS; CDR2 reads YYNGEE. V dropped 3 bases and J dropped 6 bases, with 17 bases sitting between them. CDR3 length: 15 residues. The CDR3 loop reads CASSARERGLDTQYF. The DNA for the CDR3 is TGTGCCAGCAGCGCCAGGGAAAGAGGCCTGGATACGCAGTATTTT.

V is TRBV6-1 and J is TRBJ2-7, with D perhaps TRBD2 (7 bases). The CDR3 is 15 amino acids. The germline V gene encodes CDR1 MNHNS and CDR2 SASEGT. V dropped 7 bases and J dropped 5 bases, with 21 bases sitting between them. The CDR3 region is CASKGGLEVSDEQYF. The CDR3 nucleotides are TGTGCCAGCAAGGGGGGGTTGGAGGTTTCGGACGAGCAGTACTTC.

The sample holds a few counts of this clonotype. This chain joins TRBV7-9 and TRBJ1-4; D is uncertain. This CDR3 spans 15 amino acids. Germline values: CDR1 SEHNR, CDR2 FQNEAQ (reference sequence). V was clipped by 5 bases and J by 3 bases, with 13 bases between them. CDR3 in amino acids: CASSPPVEPNEKLFF. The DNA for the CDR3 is TGTGCCAGCAGCCCCCCGGTTGAGCCTAATGAAAAACTGTTTTTT.

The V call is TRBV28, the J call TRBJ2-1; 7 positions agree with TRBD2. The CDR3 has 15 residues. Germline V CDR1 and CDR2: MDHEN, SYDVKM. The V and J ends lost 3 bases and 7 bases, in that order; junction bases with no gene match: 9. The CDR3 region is CASSFTGGLGNEQFF. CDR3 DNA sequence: TGTGCCAGCAGTTTTACCGGGGGGTTGGGGAATGAGCAGTTCTTC.

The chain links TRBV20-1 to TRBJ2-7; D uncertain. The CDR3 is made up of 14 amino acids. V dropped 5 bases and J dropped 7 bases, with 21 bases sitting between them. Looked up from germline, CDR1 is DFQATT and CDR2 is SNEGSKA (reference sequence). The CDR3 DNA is TGCAGTGCTTCCGACCCCGTCCGGGTGAGGGAGCAGTACTTC. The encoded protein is CSASDPVRVREQYF.

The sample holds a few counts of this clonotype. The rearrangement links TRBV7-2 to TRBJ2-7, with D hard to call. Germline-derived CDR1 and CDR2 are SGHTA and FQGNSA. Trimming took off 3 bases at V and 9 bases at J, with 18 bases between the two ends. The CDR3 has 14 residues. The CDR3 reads CASSFSEFGSAQYF. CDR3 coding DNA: TGTGCCAGCAGCTTTTCGGAATTTGGTTCCGCGCAGTACTTC.

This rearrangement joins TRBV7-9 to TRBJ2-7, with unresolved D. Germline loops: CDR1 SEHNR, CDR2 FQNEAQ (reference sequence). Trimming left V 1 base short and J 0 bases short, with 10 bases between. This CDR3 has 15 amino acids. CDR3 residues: CASSLDGRSSYEQYF. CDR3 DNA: TGTGCCAGCAGCTTAGATGGGCGTAGCTCCTACGAGCAGTACTTC.

Written as DNA, the CDR3 is TGCGCCAGCAGCCCTAACCAGGTGGAGCCGGGACTATCGGGTAATGAGCAGTTCTTC. Translation: CASSPNQVEPGLSGNEQFF. The chain employs TRBV4-3 and TRBJ2-1; 7 bases are shared with TRBD2. This CDR3 has 19 amino acids. CDR1 LGHNA and CDR2 YSLEER come from the germline V gene. J lost 7 bases, V lost 4 bases, and 22 bases had no gene match.

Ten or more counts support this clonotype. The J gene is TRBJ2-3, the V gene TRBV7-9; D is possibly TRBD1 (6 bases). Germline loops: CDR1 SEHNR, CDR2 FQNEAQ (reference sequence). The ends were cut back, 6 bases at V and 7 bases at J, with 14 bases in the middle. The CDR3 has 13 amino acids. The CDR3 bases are TGTGCCAGCAGTTCCTCCGGACAGTATACGCAGTATTTT. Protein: CASSSSGQYTQYF. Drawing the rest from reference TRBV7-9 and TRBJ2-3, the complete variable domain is DTGVSQNPRHKITKRGQNVTFRCDPISEHNRLYWYRQTLGQGPEFLTYFQNEAQLEKSRLLSDRFSAERPKGSFSTLEIQRTEQGDSAMYLCASSSSGQYTQYFGPGTRLTVL.

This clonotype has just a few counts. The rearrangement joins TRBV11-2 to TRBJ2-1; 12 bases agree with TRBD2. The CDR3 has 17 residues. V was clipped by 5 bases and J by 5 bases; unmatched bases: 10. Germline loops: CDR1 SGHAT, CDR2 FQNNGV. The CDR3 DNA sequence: TGTGCCAGCAGCCCGCGGCGGTGGACTAGCGGGAACAATGAGCAGTTCTTC. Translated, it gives CASSPRRWTSGNNEQFF.

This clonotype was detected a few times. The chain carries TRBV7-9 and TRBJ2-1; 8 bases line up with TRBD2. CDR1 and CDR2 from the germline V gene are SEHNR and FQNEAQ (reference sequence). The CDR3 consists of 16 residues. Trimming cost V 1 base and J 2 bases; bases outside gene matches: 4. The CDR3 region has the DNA TGTGCCAGCAGCTTAGATTCCGGGGGGGCCTACAATGAGCAGTTCTTC. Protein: CASSLDSGGAYNEQFF.

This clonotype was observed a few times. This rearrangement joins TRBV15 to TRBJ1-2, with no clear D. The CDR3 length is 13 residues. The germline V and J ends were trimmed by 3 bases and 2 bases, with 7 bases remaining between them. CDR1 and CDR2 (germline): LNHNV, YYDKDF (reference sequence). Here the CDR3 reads CATSSENNYGYTF. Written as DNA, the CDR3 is TGTGCCACCAGCAGTGAGAACAACTATGGCTACACCTTC.

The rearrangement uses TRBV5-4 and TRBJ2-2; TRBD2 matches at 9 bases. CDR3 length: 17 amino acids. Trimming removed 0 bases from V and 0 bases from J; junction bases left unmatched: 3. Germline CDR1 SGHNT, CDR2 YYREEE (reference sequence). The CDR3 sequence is CASSLGLADANTGELFF. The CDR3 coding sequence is TGTGCCAGCAGCTTGGGACTAGCGGACGCGAACACCGGGGAGCTGTTTTTT.

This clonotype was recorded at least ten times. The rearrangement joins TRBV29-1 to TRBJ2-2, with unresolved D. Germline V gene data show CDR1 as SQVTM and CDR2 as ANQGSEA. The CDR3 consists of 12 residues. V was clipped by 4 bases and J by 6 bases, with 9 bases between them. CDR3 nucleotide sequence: TGCAGCGTTGTCGCAACCCCCGGGGAGCTGTTTTTT. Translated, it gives CSVVATPGELFF.

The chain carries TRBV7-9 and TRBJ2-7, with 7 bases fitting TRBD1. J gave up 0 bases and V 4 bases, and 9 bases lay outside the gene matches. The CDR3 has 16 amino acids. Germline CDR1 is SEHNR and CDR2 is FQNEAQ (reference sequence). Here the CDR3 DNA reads TGTGCCAGCAGCTCAGGTGGACAGGTGAGCTCCTACGAGCAGTACTTC. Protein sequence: CASSSGGQVSSYEQYF.